What follows are 25 T cell receptor beta chains derived from one specimen sequenced in a study of T cell changes during pregnancy in multiple sclerosis. Method: immunoSEQ multiplex PCR; TCRdb's copy keeps in-frame clones and lacks some. The data contain 65,000 to 75,000 clones, around nine tenths of them singletons. Material: peripheral blood, obtained in the third trimester of pregnancy. Receptors originate from a female donor in good health, enrolled as a control in a pregnancy study.

V and J are TRBV5-1 and TRBJ2-3; a weak D match, TRBD2 (6 bases). CDR1 and CDR2 (germline): SGHRS, YFSETQ. CDR3 size: 15 residues. The V and J ends lost 0 bases and 8 bases respectively, with 16 bases between them. CDR3 protein: CASSLDIGGPFTQYF. CDR3 coding DNA: TGCGCCAGCAGCTTGGACATCGGAGGGCCGTTTACGCAGTATTTT.

The chain combines TRBV10-3 with TRBJ1-2; possible D gene TRBD1, 5 bases. Trimming left V 3 bases short and J 3 bases short, with 11 bases between. CDR3 length: 14 residues. Germline CDR1 reads ENHRY; CDR2 reads SYGVKD. The chain's CDR3 is CAISDPGGDYGYTF. CDR3 nucleotides: TGTGCCATCAGTGACCCCGGGGGTGACTATGGCTACACCTTC.

This clone appeared once. The gene calls are TRBV5-1 and TRBJ2-1; possible D gene TRBD1, 6 bases. V shed 4 bases and J shed 6 bases, with 14 bases lying between them. CDR1 is SGHRS and CDR2 is YFSETQ in the germline V gene. The CDR3 has 14 amino acids. CDR3 region: CASSTHLQGNEQFF. DNA for the CDR3: TGCGCCAGCAGCACCCACCTACAGGGCAATGAGCAGTTCTTC.

The chain has TRBV29-1 and TRBJ2-7; 9 nucleotides match TRBD1. This CDR3 region has 15 residues. The ends lost 6 bases at V and 2 bases at J; junction bases unmatched: 11. The germline CDR1 and CDR2 sequences are SQVTM and ANQGSEA. The CDR3 DNA follows: TGCAGCGTAGACACCTCCGGGACAGGGACCTACGAGCAGTACTTC. Translating it yields CSVDTSGTGTYEQYF.

The chain uses TRBV9 and TRBJ2-1; 7 nucleotides align to TRBD1. With V trimmed by 4 bases and J by 1 base, 5 bases remained unmatched. The V gene's germline CDR1 is SGDLS and CDR2 YYNGEE. CDR3 size: 15 residues. The CDR3: CASSPGQVSYNEQFF. The CDR3 DNA sequence: TGTGCCAGCAGCCCCGGACAGGTTTCCTACAATGAGCAGTTCTTC.

The chain links TRBV7-2 to TRBJ2-3; 7 nucleotides match TRBD1. Germline loops: CDR1 SGHTA, CDR2 FQGNSA. With V trimmed by 7 bases and J by 4 bases, 11 bases remained unmatched. The CDR3 has 15 amino acids. The CDR3 DNA sequence: TGTGCCAGCAACAACGGAGACAGGGAAGCAGATACGCAGTATTTT. Protein product: CASNNGDREADTQYF.

This clone has just one count. V usage is TRBV29-1 and J usage is TRBJ1-2; TRBD1 is a possible D gene (5 bases). The CDR3 is 12 amino acids. The V gene's germline CDR1 is SQVTM and CDR2 ANQGSEA. V lost 7 bases, J lost 4 bases, and 13 bases lay in between. CDR3 bases: TGCAGCGCCCACCAGGGTGGCTATGGCTACACCTTC. It yields the protein CSAHQGGYGYTF.

CDR3 nucleotide sequence: TGTGCCAGCAGTCGCGAGGGGGTGATTGGTTCACCCCTCCACTTT. It specifies CASSREGVIGSPLHF. The V gene is TRBV6-5, the J gene TRBJ1-6; D is possibly TRBD1 (6 bases). This CDR3 is built from 15 residues. Germline CDR1 is MNHEY and CDR2 is SVGAGI. Trimming cost V 5 bases and J 9 bases, with 17 bases left between them.

V is TRBV4-3 and J is TRBJ1-1; 7 bases map to TRBD1. Trimming took 4 bases from V and 7 from J; bases not matched to a gene: 3. The germline gives CDR1 LGHNA, CDR2 YSLEER. CDR3 length equals 12 residues. CDR3: CASSRQGREAFF. The CDR3, as DNA: TGCGCCAGCAGCCGACAGGGACGTGAAGCTTTCTTT.

The genes are TRBV4-1 and TRBJ2-5; TRBD2 matches 7 bases. The CDR3 runs to 15 residues. V was clipped by 1 base and J by 5 bases; unmatched bases: 7. Germline V gene sequence: CDR1 MGHRA, CDR2 YSYEKL. In DNA form, the CDR3 reads TGCGCCAGCAGCCAAGTAGGACTAGGAATTGAGACCCAGTACTTC. Translated, it gives CASSQVGLGIETQYF.

This chain links TRBV30 with TRBJ1-1; 7 nucleotides agree with TRBD1. The CDR3 has 13 residues. J was trimmed by 6 bases and V by 2 bases; bases with no gene match: 6. Germline assignment: CDR1 GTSNPN and CDR2 SVGIG (reference sequence). CDR3 bases: TGTGCCTGGAGTAAATTCGGGACAGCTGAAGCTTTCTTT. Translating it yields CAWSKFGTAEAFF. Using reference TRBV30 and TRBJ1-1 for the parts outside the CDR3, the full variable domain is SQTIHQWPATLVQPVGSPLSLECTVEGTSNPNLYWYRQAAGRGLQLLFYSVGIGQISSEVPQNLSASRPQDRQFILSSKKLLLSDSGFYLCAWSKFGTAEAFFGQGTRLTVV.

J is TRBJ2-7 and V is TRBV28; the D gene is possibly TRBD1 (7 bases). Germline loops: CDR1 MDHEN, CDR2 SYDVKM. The length of the CDR3 is 15 residues. Deletions cut 5 bases from V and 0 bases from J, with 14 bases between. The CDR3 loop is CASSGGTVNSYEQYF. As DNA, the CDR3 is TGTGCCAGCAGTGGAGGGACAGTTAACTCCTACGAGCAGTACTTC.

The CDR3, as DNA: TGTGCCAGCAGCTTAGCCGACAGGGCCGGGGGCTACACCTTC. It yields the protein CASSLADRAGGYTF. V and J are TRBV7-2 and TRBJ1-2; 7 bases fit TRBD1. From germline, CDR1 is SGHTA and CDR2 FQGNSA. Trimming took 0 bases from V and 8 from J; bases not matched to a gene: 6. CDR3 length: 14 residues.

The CDR3 nucleotides are TGTGCCAGCAGCTTTAGTGGGAGCGAGACCCAGTACTTC. This encodes CASSFSGSETQYF. V usage is TRBV7-2 and J usage is TRBJ2-5, with D possibly being TRBD2 (5 bases). Trimming stripped 3 bases from V and 5 bases from J, with 10 bases between. CDR1 and CDR2 (germline): SGHTA, FQGNSA. The CDR3 loop spans 13 amino acids.

This clone has just one count. The genes are TRBV19 and TRBJ2-7; perhaps TRBD1 as D (6 bases). Germline V lookup: CDR1 LNHDA, CDR2 SQIVND (reference sequence). The CDR3 contains 13 residues. The germline V and J ends were trimmed by 3 bases and 7 bases, with 13 bases remaining between them. CDR3 sequence reads: CASSITGLREQYF. As DNA, the CDR3 is TGTGCCAGTAGTATCACAGGGTTGAGGGAGCAGTACTTC.

The chain links TRBV5-4 to TRBJ1-2, with D maybe TRBD1 (6 bases). The germline CDR1 and CDR2 sequences are SGHNT and YYREEE (reference sequence). This CDR3 has 14 amino acids. Trimming stripped 4 bases from V and 4 bases from J, with 14 bases between. This CDR3 reads CASSTSSGAYGYTF. The DNA for the CDR3 is TGTGCCAGCAGCACTTCATCAGGGGCCTATGGCTACACCTTC.

This chain joins TRBV18 and TRBJ2-5; tentatively, D is TRBD1 (5 bases). The CDR3 contains 14 residues. CDR1 is KGHSH, CDR2 LQKENI, per germline. The germline V and J ends were trimmed by 1 base and 2 bases, with 8 bases remaining between them. The chain's CDR3 is CASSPRQGQETQYF. The CDR3 region has the DNA TGTGCCAGCTCACCACGGCAGGGTCAAGAGACCCAGTACTTC.

The rearrangement links TRBV19 to TRBJ1-3; D perhaps matches TRBD1 (6 bases). Germline V lookup: CDR1 LNHDA, CDR2 SQIVND (reference sequence). The CDR3 runs 14 residues. V lost 7 bases and J lost 2, with 12 bases in between. For the CDR3, the DNA is TGTGCCAGTACCCAGGGGACGGCTGGAAACACCATATATTTT. Its translation is CASTQGTAGNTIYF.

This clone has a single count. J is TRBJ1-4 and V is TRBV11-2; TRBD1 matches at 8 bases. The J segment lost 8 bases and the V segment lost 5 bases, leaving 7 bases of the junction unmatched. The CDR3 has 14 residues. The germline CDR1 and CDR2 sequences are SGHAT and FQNNGV. The CDR3 is CASSPGQGAEKLFF. CDR3 nucleotide sequence: TGTGCCAGCAGCCCCGGGCAGGGGGCCGAAAAACTGTTTTTT.

The rearrangement uses TRBV15 and TRBJ2-2; tentative D call: TRBD1 (6 bases). CDR3 length: 17 amino acids. CDR1 is LNHNV and CDR2 is YYDKDF in the germline V gene (reference sequence). The germline V and J ends were trimmed by 0 bases and 5 bases, with 16 bases remaining between them. CDR3 nucleotide sequence: TGTGCCACCAGCAGAGATCTGCAGGGGCTAGGAACCGGGGAGCTGTTTTTT. Residues: CATSRDLQGLGTGELFF.

This CDR3 is CASSLGGVGETQYF. In nucleotides, the CDR3 is TGTGCCAGCAGTCTAGGGGGGGTCGGCGAGACCCAGTACTTC. V gene TRBV28 combines with J gene TRBJ2-5; D is possibly TRBD2 (7 bases). Germline V gives CDR1 MDHEN, CDR2 SYDVKM. This CDR3 contains 14 residues. V was cut by 5 bases and J by 5 bases, with 15 bases left in between.

The rearrangement joins TRBV6-4 to TRBJ2-2; D is uncertain. The V end lost 7 bases, the J end lost 4 bases, and 13 bases lay between the germline ends. Germline CDR1 MRHNA, CDR2 SNTAGT. The CDR3 length is 14 residues. CDR3 in amino acids: CASTLDGSTGELFF. CDR3 DNA: TGTGCCAGCACTCTAGATGGCAGCACCGGGGAGCTGTTTTTT.

V usage is TRBV7-3 and J usage is TRBJ2-7; tentative D call: TRBD2 (6 bases). CDR1 is SGHTA and CDR2 is FQGTGA in the germline V gene. CDR3 length equals 15 residues. Between the trimmed V and J ends, which lost 2 bases and 0 bases, there was a span of 11 bases. CDR3 sequence: CASSLGVGSSYEQYF. DNA of the CDR3: TGTGCCAGCAGCTTAGGCGTCGGGAGCTCCTACGAGCAGTACTTC.

The chain has TRBV14 and TRBJ1-1; 8 bases fit TRBD1. CDR3 length: 17 residues. Per germline, CDR1 SGHDN and CDR2 FVKESK. The J segment lost 5 bases and the V segment lost 4 bases, leaving 15 bases of the junction unmatched. Here the CDR3 reads CASSLLSNRGTRTEAFF. The CDR3 bases are TGTGCCAGCAGCCTACTATCGAACAGGGGGACTCGAACTGAAGCTTTCTTT.

The rearrangement links TRBV4-3 to TRBJ2-5, with D tentatively TRBD2 (6 bases). Trimming removed 3 bases at V and 3 bases at J, with 14 bases between. This CDR3 comprises 15 residues. Germline V gene lookup returns CDR1 LGHNA and CDR2 YSLEER. CDR3 coding DNA: TGCGCCAGCAGCCACCAACGGGCGGGGAAAGAGACCCAGTACTTC. Translation gives CASSHQRAGKETQYF.